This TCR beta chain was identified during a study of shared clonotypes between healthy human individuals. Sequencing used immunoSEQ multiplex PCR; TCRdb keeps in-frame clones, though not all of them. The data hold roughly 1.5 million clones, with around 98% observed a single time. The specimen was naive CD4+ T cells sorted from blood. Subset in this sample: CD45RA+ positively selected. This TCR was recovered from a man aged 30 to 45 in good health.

CDR3 in DNA: TGTGCCAGTAGTTGGCGGGAGGGCCCCAATGAGCAGTTCTTC. Amino acids: CASSWREGPNEQFF. The chain combines TRBV19 with TRBJ2-1, with 9 bases aligning to TRBD2. The V gene's germline CDR1 is LNHDA and CDR2 SQIVND (reference sequence). This CDR3 spans 14 amino acids. V lost 5 bases, J lost 6 bases, and 5 bases stayed unmatched.